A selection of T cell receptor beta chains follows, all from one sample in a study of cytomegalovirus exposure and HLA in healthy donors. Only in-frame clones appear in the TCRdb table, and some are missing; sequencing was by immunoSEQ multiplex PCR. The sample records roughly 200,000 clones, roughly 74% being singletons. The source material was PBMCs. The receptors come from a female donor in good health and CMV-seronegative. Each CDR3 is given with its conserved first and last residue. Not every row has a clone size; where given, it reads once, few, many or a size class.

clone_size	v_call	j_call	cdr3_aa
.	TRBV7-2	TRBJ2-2	CASSFLGQGTGELFF
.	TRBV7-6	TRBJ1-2	CATSSPTAGQGNGYTF
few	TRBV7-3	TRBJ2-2	CASSSSGRRAGELFF
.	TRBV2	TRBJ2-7	CASGGTGEYEQYF
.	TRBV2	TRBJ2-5	CASSYGQGETQYF
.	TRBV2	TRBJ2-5	CASSERLAGGSREETQYF
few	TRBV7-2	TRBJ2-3	CASSWGGRGDTQYF
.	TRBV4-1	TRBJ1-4	CASSRRWGGANSYEKLFF
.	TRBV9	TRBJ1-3	CASSVGDPGTAYPLTIYF
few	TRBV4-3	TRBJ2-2	CASSLRRGTGELFF
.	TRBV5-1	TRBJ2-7	CASSLGLLYEQYF
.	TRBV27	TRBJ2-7	CASSLGTGGNYEQYF
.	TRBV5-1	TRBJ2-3	CASSPGASGGRVDTQYF
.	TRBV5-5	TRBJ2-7	CASSNMKGDYEQYF
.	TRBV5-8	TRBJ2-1	CASSLQPKQFF
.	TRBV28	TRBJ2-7	CASSDPRDRDYEQYF
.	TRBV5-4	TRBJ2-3	CASSMGQPTDTQYF
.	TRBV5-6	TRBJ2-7	CASSLVLAGATYEQYF
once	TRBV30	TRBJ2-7	CAWSVGQGLYEQYF